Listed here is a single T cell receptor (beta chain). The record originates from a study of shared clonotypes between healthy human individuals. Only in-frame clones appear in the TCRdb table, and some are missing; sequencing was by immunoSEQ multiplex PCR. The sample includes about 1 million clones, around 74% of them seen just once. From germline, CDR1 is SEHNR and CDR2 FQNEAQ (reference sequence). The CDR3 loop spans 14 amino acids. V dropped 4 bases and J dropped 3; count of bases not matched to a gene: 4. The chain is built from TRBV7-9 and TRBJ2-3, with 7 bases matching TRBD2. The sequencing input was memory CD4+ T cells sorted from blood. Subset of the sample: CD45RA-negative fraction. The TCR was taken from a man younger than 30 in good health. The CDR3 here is CASSSQAGTDTQYF. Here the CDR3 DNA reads TGTGCCAGCAGCTCACAAGCGGGGACAGATACGCAGTATTTT.